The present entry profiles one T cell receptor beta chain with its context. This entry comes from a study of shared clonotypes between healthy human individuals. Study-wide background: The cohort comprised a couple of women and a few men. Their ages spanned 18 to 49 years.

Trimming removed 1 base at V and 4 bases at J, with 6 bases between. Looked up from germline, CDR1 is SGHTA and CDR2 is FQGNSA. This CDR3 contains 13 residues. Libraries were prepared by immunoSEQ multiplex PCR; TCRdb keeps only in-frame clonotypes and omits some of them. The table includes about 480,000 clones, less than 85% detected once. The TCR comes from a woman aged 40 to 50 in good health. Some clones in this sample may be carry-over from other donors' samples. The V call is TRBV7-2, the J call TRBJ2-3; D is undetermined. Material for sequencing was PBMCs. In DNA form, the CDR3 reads TGTGCCAGCAGCTTAGGTTACGCAGATACGCAGTATTTT. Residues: CASSLGYADTQYF.